This TCR beta chain was documented in a study of OX40 agonist ivuxolimab in advanced cancers. About the study: Past anti-PD-1, anti-PD-L1 or anti-CTLA-4 therapy was accepted, and 30% to 50% had received some. Whole-study findings and limits: At doses 0.1 to 3.0 mg/kg, CD4+ and CD8+ clones expanded. Near-lowest levels of clonal expansion characterized partial responders at 0.1-3.0 mg/kg.

Details on this clone: Its antigen is as yet unknown.

Autoimmune disease history or systemic immunosuppression led to patient exclusion. TCRdb's table, derived via immunoSEQ multiplex PCR, lists solely in-frame clones and lacks some. The data contain about 15,000 clones, about 80% of them singletons. This CDR3 has 15 amino acids. The V and J ends lost 0 bases and 0 bases respectively, with 8 bases between them. CDR1 and CDR2 from the germline V gene are SGHNT and YENEEA. The sample in question was CD4+ or CD8+ T cells sorted from blood, obtained in a trial of the OX40 agonist ivuxolimab. The clonotype originates from an adult with an advanced solid tumor such as melanoma, head and neck, liver or kidney cancer. The V gene is TRBV11-3, the J gene TRBJ2-5; possibly TRBD2 for D (6 bases). CDR3 region: CASSLEGDYQETQYF. CDR3 bases: TGTGCCAGCAGCTTAGAAGGGGACTACCAAGAGACCCAGTACTTC.